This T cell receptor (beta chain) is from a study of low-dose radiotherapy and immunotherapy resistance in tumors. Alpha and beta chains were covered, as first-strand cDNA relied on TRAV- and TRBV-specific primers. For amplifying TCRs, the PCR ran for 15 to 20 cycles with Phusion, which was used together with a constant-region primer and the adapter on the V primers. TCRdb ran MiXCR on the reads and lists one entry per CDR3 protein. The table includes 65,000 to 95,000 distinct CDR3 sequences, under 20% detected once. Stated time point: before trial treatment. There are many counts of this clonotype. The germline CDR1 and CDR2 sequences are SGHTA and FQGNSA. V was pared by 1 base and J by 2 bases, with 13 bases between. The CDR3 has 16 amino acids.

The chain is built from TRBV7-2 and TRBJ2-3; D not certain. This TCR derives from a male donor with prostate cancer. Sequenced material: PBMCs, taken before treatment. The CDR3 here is CASSLEGRYLTDTQYF. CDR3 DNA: TGTGCCAGCAGCTTAGAGGGCAGGTACCTCACAGATACGCAGTATTTT.